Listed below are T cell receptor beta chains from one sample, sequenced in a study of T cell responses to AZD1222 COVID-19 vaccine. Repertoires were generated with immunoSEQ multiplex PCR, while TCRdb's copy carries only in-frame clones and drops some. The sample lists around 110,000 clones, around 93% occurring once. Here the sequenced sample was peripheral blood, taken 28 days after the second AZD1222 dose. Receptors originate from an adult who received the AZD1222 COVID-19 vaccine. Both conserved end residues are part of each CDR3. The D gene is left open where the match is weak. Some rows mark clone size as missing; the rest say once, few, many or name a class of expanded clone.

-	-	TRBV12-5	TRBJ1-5	TGTGCTAGTCAATTGTGGGGGGGAGGGCAGCCCCAGCATTTT	CASQLWGGGQPQHF
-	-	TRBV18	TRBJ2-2	TGTGCCAGCTCACCATATTTGGAGGGGGAGCTGTTTTTT	CASSPYLEGELFF
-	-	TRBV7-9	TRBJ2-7	TGTGCCAGCAGCTTATCTCCGGGTTACGAGCAGTACTTC	CASSLSPGYEQYF
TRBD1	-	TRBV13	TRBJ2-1	TGTGCCAGCAGCTCTCGGACAGGGAAGAATGAGCAGTTCTTC	CASSSRTGKNEQFF
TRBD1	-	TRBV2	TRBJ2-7	TGTGCCAGCAGTGGGGACAGGGGAGGGCAGTACTTC	CASSGDRGGQYF
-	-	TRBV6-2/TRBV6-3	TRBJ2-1	TGTGCCAGCAGTTATGCCGGGGGCCTCCCCAATGAGCAGTTCTTC	CASSYAGGLPNEQFF
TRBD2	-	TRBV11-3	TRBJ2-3	TGTGCCAGCAGTCCGAATAGCGGGGGAGATACGCAGTATTTT	CASSPNSGGDTQYF
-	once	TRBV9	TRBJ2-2	TGTGCCAGCAGCGGACAAGAGGCCGGGGAGCTGTTTTTT	CASSGQEAGELFF
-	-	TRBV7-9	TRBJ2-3	TGTGCCAGCAGCCAATCGTCGAACATTTACACAGATACGCAGTATTTT	CASSQSSNIYTDTQYF
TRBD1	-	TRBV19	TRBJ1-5	TGTGCCAGTAGTATCTCACAGGGGGGAGGCAATCAGCCCCAGCATTTT	CASSISQGGGNQPQHF
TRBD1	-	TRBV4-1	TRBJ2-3	TGCGCCAGCAGCCAAGCGGCGGCAGGGGGCTCAGATACGCAGTATTTT	CASSQAAAGGSDTQYF
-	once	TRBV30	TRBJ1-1	TGTGCCTGGAGTGCAATGGGGGCGGGTATTTTGGCTTTCTTT	CAWSAMGAGILAFF
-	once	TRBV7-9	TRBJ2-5	TGTGCCAGCAGCTTAGATCGGGGGCAGGGGCAGACCCAGTACTTC	CASSLDRGQGQTQYF
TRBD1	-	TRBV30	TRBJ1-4	TGTGCCTGGAGTCAGGGGGGCAGGGAAAAACTGTTTTTT	CAWSQGGREKLFF
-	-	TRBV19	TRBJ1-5	TGTGCCAGTAGTATAGGGCAGGGAATCAATCAGCCCCAGCATTTT	CASSIGQGINQPQHF
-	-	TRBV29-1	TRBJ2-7	TGCAGCGCCGGGGCACAATACGAGCAGTACTTC	CSAGAQYEQYF
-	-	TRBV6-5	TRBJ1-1	TGTGCCAGCAGTTACGCCGGAGGGCAGAACACTGAAGCTTTCTTT	CASSYAGGQNTEAFF
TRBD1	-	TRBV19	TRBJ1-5	TGTGCCAGTAGTATCTCGGCAGGGGGCTATCAGCCCCAGCATTTT	CASSISAGGYQPQHF
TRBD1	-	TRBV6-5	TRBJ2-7	TGTGCCAGCAGTTACGGACAGGGGGTAAGCTACGAGCAGTACTTC	CASSYGQGVSYEQYF
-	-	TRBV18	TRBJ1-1	TGTGCCAGCTCACCAGAATGGGGGGCGCCGGGCACTGAAGCTTTCTTT	CASSPEWGAPGTEAFF
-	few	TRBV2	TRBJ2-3	TGTGCCAGCAGTGAAAGTACTAGCAGGAGGCGATTGTATTTT	CASSESTSRRRLYF
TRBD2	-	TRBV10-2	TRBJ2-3	TGCGCCAGCAGCCCCGGGACTAGCGGCCCAGATACGCAGTATTTT	CASSPGTSGPDTQYF
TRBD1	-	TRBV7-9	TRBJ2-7	TGTGCCAGCAGCCCACGGACAGGGGGGAGCAACGAGCAGTACTTC	CASSPRTGGSNEQYF
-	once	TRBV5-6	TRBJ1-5	TGTGCCAGCAGCCCGAACAGGGCCAGGCCCCAGCATTTT	CASSPNRARPQHF
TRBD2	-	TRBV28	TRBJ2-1	TGTGCCAGCAGCAAACTAGCGGGAGATTGGGATAATGAGCAGTTCTTC	CASSKLAGDWDNEQFF
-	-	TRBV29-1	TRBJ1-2	TGCAGTGTGCAGACCGCTAACTATGGCTACACCTTC	CSVQTANYGYTF
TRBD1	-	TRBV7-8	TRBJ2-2	TGTGCCAGCAGCTTAGGACAGGGACACACCGGGGAGCTGTTTTTT	CASSLGQGHTGELFF
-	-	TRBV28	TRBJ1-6	TGTGCCAGCAGTTTATCCGGTAATTCACCCCTCCACTTT	CASSLSGNSPLHF
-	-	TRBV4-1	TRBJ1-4	TGCGCCAGCAGCCAGGCGCATGAAAAACTGTTTTTT	CASSQAHEKLFF
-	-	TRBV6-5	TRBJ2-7	TGTGCCAGCACCTCCAGAAGGATCAGCGAGCAGTACTTC	CASTSRRISEQYF
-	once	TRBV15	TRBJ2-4	TGTGCCACCAGCGCCCGGAACATTCAGTACTTC	CATSARNIQYF
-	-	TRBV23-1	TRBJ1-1	TGCGCCAGCGTCCCCGGACCTCTGAACACTGAAGCTTTCTTT	CASVPGPLNTEAFF
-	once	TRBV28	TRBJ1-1	TGTGCCAGCAGGCCCATCCAGGGAAAGAACACTGAAGCTTTCTTT	CASRPIQGKNTEAFF
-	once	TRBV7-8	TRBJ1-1	TGTGCCAGCAGCTTAAGGTCCGTGGGGCCAGAAGCTTTCTTT	CASSLRSVGPEAFF
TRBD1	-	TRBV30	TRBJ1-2	TGTGCCTGGAGTTATACAGGGGGTCCGTCAATCTATGGCTACACCTTC	CAWSYTGGPSIYGYTF
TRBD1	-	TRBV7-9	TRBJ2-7	TGTGCCAGCAGCTTAGCCTCGGACAGGGGGATCTACGAGCAGTACTTC	CASSLASDRGIYEQYF
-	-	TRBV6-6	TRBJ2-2	TGTGCCAGCAGTGCTAGGGAGGCCGGGGAGCTGTTTTTT	CASSAREAGELFF